This T cell receptor beta chain comes out of a study of blood T cell repertoires in COVID-19. Overall study context: COVID-19 samples, acute and convalescent, were from the United States, Italy and Spain. From T cells, B-cell-depleted T cells, or PBMCs came the material, which was cDNA or gDNA.

The data were produced by immunoSEQ multiplex PCR, yet TCRdb's version contains in-frame clones alone and is incomplete. The table includes approximately 100,000 clones, roughly 76% detected once. The V segment lost 4 bases and the J segment 5 bases; nucleotides outside the gene matches: 14. Germline CDR1 is MNHEY and CDR2 is SMNVEV (reference sequence). This CDR3 region has 18 residues. The receptor comes from a human donor in a cohort sampled during active COVID-19. Sequenced sample: peripheral blood. The chain recombines TRBV27 with TRBJ2-3, with TRBD2 identical over 11 bases. The CDR3 loop reads CASSSPRIAGGGGDTQYF. The CDR3 DNA reads as TGTGCCAGCAGTTCCCCACGGATAGCGGGAGGGGGGGGAGATACGCAGTATTTT.